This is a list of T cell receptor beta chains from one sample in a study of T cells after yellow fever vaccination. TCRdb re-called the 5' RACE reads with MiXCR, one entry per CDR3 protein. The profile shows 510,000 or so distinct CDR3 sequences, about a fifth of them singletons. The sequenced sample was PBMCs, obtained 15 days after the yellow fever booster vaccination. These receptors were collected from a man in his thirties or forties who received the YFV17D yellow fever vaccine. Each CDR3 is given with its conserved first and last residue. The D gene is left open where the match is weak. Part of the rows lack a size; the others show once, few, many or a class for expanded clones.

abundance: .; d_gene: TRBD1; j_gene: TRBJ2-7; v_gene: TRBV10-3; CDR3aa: CAISESVKGQGTF; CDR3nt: TGTGCCATCAGTGAGTCGGTTAAGGGACAGGGGACGTTC
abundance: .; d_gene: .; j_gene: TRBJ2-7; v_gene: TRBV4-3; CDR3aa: CASSQLAQDYEQYF; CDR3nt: TGCGCCAGCAGCCAGCTTGCACAGGACTACGAGCAGTACTTC
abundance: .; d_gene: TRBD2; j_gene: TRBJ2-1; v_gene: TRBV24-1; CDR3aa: CATSDRTSGRAGEQFF; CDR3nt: TGTGCCACCAGTGACCGAACTAGCGGGAGGGCCGGTGAGCAGTTCTTC
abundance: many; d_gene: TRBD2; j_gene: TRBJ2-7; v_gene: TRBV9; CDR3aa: CASSPSRLDGRSYEQYF; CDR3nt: TGTGCCAGCAGCCCTAGTCGGTTGGACGGGAGGTCCTACGAGCAGTACTTC
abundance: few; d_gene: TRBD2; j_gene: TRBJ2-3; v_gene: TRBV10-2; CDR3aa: CASNDRGTSGPFSLPQYF; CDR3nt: TGCGCCAGCAACGACCGGGGGACTAGTGGGCCCTTCTCTCTCCCGCAGTATTTT
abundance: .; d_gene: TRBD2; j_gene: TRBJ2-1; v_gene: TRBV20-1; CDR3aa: CSARVGTSGTEQFF; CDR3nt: TGCAGTGCTAGAGTCGGGACTAGCGGAACTGAGCAGTTCTTC
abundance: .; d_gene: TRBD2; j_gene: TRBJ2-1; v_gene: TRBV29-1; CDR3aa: CSVVKGLAGDRDEQFF; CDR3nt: TGCAGCGTAGTTAAGGGACTAGCGGGAGATCGGGATGAGCAGTTCTTC
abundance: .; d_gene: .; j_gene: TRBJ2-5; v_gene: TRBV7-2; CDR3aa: CASRFVGLRETQYF; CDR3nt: TGTGCCAGCAGATTCGTGGGCCTCCGGGAGACCCAGTACTTC
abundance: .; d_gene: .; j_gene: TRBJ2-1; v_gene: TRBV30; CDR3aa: CAWRLELHNEQFF; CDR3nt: TGTGCCTGGAGATTGGAGCTGCACAATGAGCAGTTCTTC
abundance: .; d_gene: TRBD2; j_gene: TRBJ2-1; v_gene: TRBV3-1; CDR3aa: CASSQDLTGGYEQFF; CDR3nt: TGTGCCAGCAGCCAAGATCTGACGGGAGGGTATGAGCAGTTCTTC
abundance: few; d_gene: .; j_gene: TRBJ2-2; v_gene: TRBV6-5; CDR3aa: CASFLLSGAGELFF; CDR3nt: TGTGCCAGCTTTCTACTGAGTGGAGCCGGGGAGCTGTTTTTT
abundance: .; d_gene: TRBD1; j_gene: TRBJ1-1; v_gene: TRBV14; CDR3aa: CASSPLRDRPPEAFF; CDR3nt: TGTGCCAGCAGCCCCCTCCGGGACAGGCCACCTGAAGCTTTCTTT
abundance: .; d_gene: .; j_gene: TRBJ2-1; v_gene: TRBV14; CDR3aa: CASSRSTLGGTNEQFF; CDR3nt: TGTGCCAGCAGCCGATCCACATTAGGGGGGACCAATGAGCAGTTCTTC
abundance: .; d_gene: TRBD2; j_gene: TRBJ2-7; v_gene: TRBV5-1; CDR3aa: CASSLVLAGNHEQYF; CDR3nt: TGCGCCAGCAGCTTGGTTCTAGCGGGAAATCACGAGCAGTACTTC
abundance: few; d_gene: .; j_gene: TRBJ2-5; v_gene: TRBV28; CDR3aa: CASSSGQGLYIF; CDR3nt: TGTGCCAGCAGTTCGGGGCAGGGCTTGTATATCTTC
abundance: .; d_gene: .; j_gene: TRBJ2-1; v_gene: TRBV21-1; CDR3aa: CASSKDGDPYNEQFF; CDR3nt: TGTGCCAGCAGCAAAGACGGGGACCCCTACAATGAGCAGTTCTTC
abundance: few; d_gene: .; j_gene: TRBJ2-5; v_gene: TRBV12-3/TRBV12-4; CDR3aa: CASRPGTLQETQYF; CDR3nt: TGTGCCAGCAGACCCGGGACACTCCAAGAGACCCAGTACTTC
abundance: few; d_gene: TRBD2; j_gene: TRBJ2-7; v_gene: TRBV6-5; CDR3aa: CASSYSITSGIDEQYF; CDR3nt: TGTGCCAGCAGTTACTCGATAACTAGCGGGATTGACGAGCAGTACTTC
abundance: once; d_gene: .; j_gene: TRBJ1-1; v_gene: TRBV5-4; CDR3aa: CASSEATSAEAFF; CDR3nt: TGTGCCAGCAGCGAGGCGACGAGCGCTGAAGCTTTCTTT
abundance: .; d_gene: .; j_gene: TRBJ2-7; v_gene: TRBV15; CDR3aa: CATSRAPQYEQYF; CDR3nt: TGTGCCACCAGCAGAGCCCCCCAATACGAGCAGTACTTC
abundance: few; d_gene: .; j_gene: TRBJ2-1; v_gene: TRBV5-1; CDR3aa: CASSWRDFPLGSYNEQFF; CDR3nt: TGCGCCAGCAGCTGGCGGGACTTTCCCCTCGGCTCCTACAATGAGCAGTTCTTC
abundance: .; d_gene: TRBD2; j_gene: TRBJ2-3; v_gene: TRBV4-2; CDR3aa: CASSPRGSWELAVTDTQYF; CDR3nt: TGTGCCAGCAGCCCGCGCGGGAGTTGGGAACTAGCGGTCACAGATACGCAGTATTTT
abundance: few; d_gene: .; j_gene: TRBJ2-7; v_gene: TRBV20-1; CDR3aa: CSATSYSYEQYF; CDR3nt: TGCAGTGCCACTAGCTACTCCTACGAGCAGTACTTC
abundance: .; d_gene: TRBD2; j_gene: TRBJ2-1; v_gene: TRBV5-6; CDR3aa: CASSTGTSDYNEQFF; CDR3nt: TGTGCCAGCAGCACCGGGACTAGCGACTACAATGAGCAGTTCTTC
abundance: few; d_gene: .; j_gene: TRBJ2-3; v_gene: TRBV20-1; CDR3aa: CSAYGQADTQYF; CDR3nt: TGCAGTGCCTATGGGCAGGCAGATACGCAGTATTTT
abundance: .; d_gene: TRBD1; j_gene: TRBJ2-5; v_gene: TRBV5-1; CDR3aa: CASALDRAETQYF; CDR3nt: TGCGCCAGCGCACTTGACAGGGCGGAGACCCAGTACTTC
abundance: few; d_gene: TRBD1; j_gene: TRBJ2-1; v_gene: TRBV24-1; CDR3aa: CATQGAGYNEQFF; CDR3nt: TGTGCCACCCAGGGGGCGGGTTACAATGAGCAGTTCTTC
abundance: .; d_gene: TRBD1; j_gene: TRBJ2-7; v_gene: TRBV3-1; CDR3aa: CASSQGRTGYYEQYF; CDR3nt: TGTGCCAGCAGCCAAGGTCGGACAGGGTACTACGAGCAGTACTTC